This T cell receptor beta chain was identified in a study of shared clonotypes between healthy human individuals (dated by TCRdb to 2020 to 2022). A note on the overall study: Three men and two women, aged 18 to 49 years, made up the cohort. Blood TCR repertoires of about 5 healthy adults were deeply sequenced to estimate repertoire size and the extent of clonotype sharing between individuals. For each donor, CD4 naive and CD4 memory were each given three plates, CD8 naive was given two plates, and CD8 memory was given one plate. Each donor's leukapheresis produced roughly between about 0.9 and 9.5 billion PBMCs. Libraries were prepared and TCR repertoires were sequenced by different laboratories using diverse techniques, in order to increase sequencing depth and limit assay-specific biases.

Here is what the overall study found, with its caveats: Sharing across four donors was observed for about 5% of naive CD4, under 4% of naive CD8, over 2% of memory CD4, and roughly 0.43% of memory CD8 clonotypes. Pairwise subsampling indicated that sequencing depth was expected to affect the degree of clonotype sharing among donors. Compared with non-shared clonotypes, the clonotypes found in all four sorted-subset donors had higher generation probabilities. Only blood was sampled, and tissue TCR repertoires likely differ from those in blood. Naive subsets generally had larger estimated clonotype richness than memory subsets did. The genetic and exposure-history diversity represented was limited by the small number of donors. Incomplete sequencing was indicated by rarefaction of sorted-subset datasets, despite the large sequencing depth.

Of note for this clone: Its target antigen remains unknown. The sample holds no much larger clone one base away, and base qualities are not on file.

Using the deep immunoSEQ assay, TCR CDR3 regions were amplified from genomic DNA by multiplex PCR. Genomic DNA extracted from each cell subset was distributed evenly over all wells of several immunoSEQ 96-well plates, and each plate served as one replicate. For sorted subsets, each replicate PCR was loaded with about 200 ng genomic DNA, equivalent to approximately 27,000 T cell genomes. The purified libraries were quantified using a Qubit 3.0 fluorometer, sized with a Bioanalyzer 2100, and then quantified again using the KAPA Library Quantification kit. Every immunoSEQ 96-well plate was sequenced on a dedicated single-read 150-cycle Illumina NextSeq 550 flow cell. Processing in the source paper ran as follows. The immunoSEQ output contained only junctional sequences without quality scores, so filtering could not match that applied to full-length reads. Sequences were annotated with PyIR, a Python wrapper for IgBLAST v1.9, using IMGT germline references to assign V/J genes and CDR3. Any read was removed if the V/J assignment was weak (E-value above 1e-6), the CDR3 was missing, or the read contained stop codons, out-of-frame junctions, or ambiguous translated residues. V3J clonotypes were defined as sequences sharing the same inferred V gene, J gene, and CDR3 amino acid sequence. Percentage overlap between repertoires was calculated by dividing the number of shared unique clonotypes by the size of the smaller repertoire. Three approaches were used to assess repertoire richness: RTK rarefaction, the Chao1 estimator, and Recon v2.1 estimates of unobserved clonotypes. Generation probabilities were computed with OLGA for all TCRbeta clonotypes obtained by the gDNA method from several donors. TCRdb retrieved this table from immuneACCESS and kept in-frame rearrangements only. Not all clones are present; in checked studies, unresolved V genes account for under half, and no reason is known for the remainder. V, J and clone size are taken as reported in that table, and D and trimming were inferred from the DNA itself. The sample table shows 400,000 or so clones, and about 96% are seen once. About 0.32% of the sample lies in the top ten.

The germline ends are 19 bases apart after V is trimmed by 4 bases and J by 0 bases. Its CDR3 holds 18 amino acids, cysteine through phenylalanine. Only the CDR3 DNA is retained, 54 bases long and in frame from the first base. CDR1 SGHAT and CDR2 FQDESV are derived from the germline V gene (reference sequence). The donors were healthy, HIV-negative adults who had no recently reported acute infections or vaccinations. Only Caucasian adults living in Nashville, Tennessee, USA were represented among the donors. CD8 memory samples consisted of magnetically selected CD45RO+ cells combined with CCR7-negative CD45RA+ effector memory (TemRA) cells. Blood was obtained by leukapheresis, after which PBMCs were separated by Ficoll-Histopaque density gradient centrifugation and cryopreserved in liquid nitrogen vapor phase. Purity and quantity of every magnetically sorted T cell population were checked by analytical flow cytometry. Each sorted fraction had its genomic DNA isolated and then quantified by UV absorbance on a Nanodrop 2000c.

The chain was built from TRBV11-1 and TRBJ2-4, with a weak D call of TRBD2 (5 bases match). The source material was memory CD8+ T cells sorted from blood. This specimen's cell subset or site label, per the study, means: CD45RO+ cells pooled with CCR7-negative TemRA cells. This receptor was identified in a man in his thirties or forties in good health. The CDR3 in this case is CASSSRLGQGLAKNIQYF. The sequenced DNA is TGTGCCAGCAGCTCTAGGCTTGGTCAAGGACTAGCCAAAAACATTCAGTACTTC.